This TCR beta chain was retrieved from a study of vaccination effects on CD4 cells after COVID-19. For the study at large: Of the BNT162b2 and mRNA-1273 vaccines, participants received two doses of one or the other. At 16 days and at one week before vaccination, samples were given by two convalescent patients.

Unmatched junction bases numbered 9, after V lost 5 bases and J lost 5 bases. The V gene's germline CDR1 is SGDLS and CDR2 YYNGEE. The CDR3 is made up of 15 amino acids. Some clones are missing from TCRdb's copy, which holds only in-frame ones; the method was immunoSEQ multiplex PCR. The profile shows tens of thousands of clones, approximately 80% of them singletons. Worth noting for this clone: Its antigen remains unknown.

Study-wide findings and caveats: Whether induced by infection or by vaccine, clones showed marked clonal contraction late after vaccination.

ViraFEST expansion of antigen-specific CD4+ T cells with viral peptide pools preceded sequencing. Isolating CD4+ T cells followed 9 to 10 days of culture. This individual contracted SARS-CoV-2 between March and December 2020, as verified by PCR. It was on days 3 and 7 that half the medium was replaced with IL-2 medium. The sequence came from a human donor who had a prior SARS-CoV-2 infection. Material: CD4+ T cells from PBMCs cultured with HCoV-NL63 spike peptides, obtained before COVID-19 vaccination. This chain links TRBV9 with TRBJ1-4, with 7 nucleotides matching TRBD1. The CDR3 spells CASSLTGDGNEKLFF. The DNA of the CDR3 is TGTGCCAGCAGTTTAACAGGGGACGGGAATGAAAAACTGTTTTTT.